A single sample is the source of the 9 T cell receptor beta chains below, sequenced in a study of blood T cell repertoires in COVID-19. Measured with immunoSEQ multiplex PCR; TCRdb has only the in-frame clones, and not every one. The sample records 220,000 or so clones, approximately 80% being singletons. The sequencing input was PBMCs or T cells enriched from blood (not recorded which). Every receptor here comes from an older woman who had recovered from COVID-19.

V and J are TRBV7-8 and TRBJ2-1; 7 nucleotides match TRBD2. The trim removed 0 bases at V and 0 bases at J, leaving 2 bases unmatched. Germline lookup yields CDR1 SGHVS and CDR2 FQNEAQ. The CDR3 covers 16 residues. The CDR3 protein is CASSLAGGGSYNEQFF. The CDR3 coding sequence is TGTGCCAGCAGCTTAGCGGGGGGGGGCTCCTACAATGAGCAGTTCTTC.

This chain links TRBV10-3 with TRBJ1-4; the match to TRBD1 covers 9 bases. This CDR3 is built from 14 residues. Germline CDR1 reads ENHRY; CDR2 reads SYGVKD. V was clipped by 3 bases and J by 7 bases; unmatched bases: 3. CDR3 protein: CAISDGTGSEKLFF. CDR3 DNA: TGTGCCATCAGTGATGGGACAGGGAGTGAAAAACTGTTTTTT.

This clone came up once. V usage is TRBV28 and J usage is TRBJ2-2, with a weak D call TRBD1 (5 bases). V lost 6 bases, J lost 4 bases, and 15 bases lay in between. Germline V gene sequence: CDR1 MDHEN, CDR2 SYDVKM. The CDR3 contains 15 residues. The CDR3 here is CASRFQGLGTGELFF. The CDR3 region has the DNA TGTGCCAGCAGATTCCAGGGTCTTGGCACCGGGGAGCTGTTTTTT.

CDR3: CASSTRRVLNTEAFF. For the CDR3, the DNA is TGTGCCAGCAGCACGAGGAGAGTACTGAACACTGAAGCTTTCTTT. This sequence joins TRBV6-2 or TRBV6-3 and TRBJ1-1; D remains unclear. Germline V gene lookup returns CDR1 MNHEY and CDR2 SVGEGT. The CDR3 is made up of 15 amino acids. Deletions cut 6 bases from V and 0 bases from J, with 14 bases between.

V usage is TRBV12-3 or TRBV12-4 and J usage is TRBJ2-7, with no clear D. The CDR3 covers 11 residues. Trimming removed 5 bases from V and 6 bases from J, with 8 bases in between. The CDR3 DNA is TGTGCCAGCAGTCTGCGCGGCGAGCAGTACTTC. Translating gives CASSLRGEQYF.

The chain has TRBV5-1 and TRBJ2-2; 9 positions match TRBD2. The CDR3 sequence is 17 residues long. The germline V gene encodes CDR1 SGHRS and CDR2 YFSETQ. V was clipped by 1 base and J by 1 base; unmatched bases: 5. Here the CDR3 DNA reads TGCGCCAGCAGCTTGTGGTCTAGCGGGAAGAACACCGGGGAGCTGTTTTTT. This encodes CASSLWSSGKNTGELFF.

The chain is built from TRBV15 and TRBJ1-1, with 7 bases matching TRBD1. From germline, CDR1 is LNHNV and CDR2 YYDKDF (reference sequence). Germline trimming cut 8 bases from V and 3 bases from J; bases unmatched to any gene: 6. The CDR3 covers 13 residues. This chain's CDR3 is CATYNRGHTEAFF. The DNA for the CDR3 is TGTGCCACCTACAACAGGGGACACACTGAAGCTTTCTTT.

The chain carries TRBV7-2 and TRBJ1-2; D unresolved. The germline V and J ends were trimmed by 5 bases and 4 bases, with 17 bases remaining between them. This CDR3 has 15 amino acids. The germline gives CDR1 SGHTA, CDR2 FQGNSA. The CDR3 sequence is CASSPQAGQSYGYTF. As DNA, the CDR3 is TGTGCCAGCAGCCCCCAGGCGGGCCAGTCCTATGGCTACACCTTC.

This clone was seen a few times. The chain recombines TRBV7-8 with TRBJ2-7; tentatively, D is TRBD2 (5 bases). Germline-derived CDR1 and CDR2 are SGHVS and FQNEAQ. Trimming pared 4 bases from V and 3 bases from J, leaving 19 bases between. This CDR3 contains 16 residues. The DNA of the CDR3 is TGTGCCAGCAGCTCTTCACTAGATCCACTCGACTACGAGCAGTACTTC. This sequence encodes CASSSSLDPLDYEQYF.